These 19 T cell receptor beta chains originate from one sample sequenced in a study of blood T cell repertoires in COVID-19. Produced via immunoSEQ multiplex PCR; TCRdb's table is partial and in-frame only. The data show over 85,000 clones, around 84% seen once. What was sequenced was peripheral blood. These receptors were taken from a human donor in a cohort sampled during active COVID-19.

This sequence joins TRBV19 and TRBJ1-5; 7 bases map to TRBD1. This CDR3 is 16 amino acids long. Germline values: CDR1 LNHDA, CDR2 SQIVND (reference sequence). V trimming: 4 bases; J trimming: 4 bases; junction bases outside the gene matches: 10. The CDR3 DNA follows: TGTGCCAGTAGTACGCGGAAGGGGGCGGGAAATCAGCCCCAGCATTTT. Translated, it gives CASSTRKGAGNQPQHF. Complete variable domain (other parts from reference TRBV19 and TRBJ1-5): DGGITQSPKYLFRKEGQNVTLSCEQNLNHDAMYWYRQDPGQGLRLIYYSQIVNDFQKGDIAEGYSVSREKKESFPLTVTSAQKNPTAFYLCASSTRKGAGNQPQHFGDGTRLSIL.

This clone occurred once. This chain uses TRBV13 with TRBJ1-6, with D perhaps TRBD1 (5 bases). This CDR3 contains 15 residues. Germline V lookup: CDR1 PRHDT, CDR2 FYEKMQ (reference sequence). Trimming shortened V by 6 bases and J by 7 bases, and 16 bases separated the two germline ends. The CDR3 region is CASSAGGGRNSPLHF. The CDR3 nucleotides read TGTGCCAGCAGTGCGGGGGGGGGTCGAAATTCACCCCTCCACTTT.

This chain links TRBV11-3 with TRBJ2-2; TRBD2 is a possible D gene (6 bases). Looked up from germline, CDR1 is SGHNT and CDR2 is YENEEA. CDR3 length: 17 residues. V dropped 1 base and J dropped 4 bases, with 16 bases sitting between them. The CDR3 reads CASSLGTGDWSTGELFF. The CDR3 DNA is TGTGCCAGCAGCTTAGGTACCGGGGACTGGAGCACCGGGGAGCTGTTTTTT.

DNA for the CDR3: TGTGCCAGCAGCTTAGTTTGGGGGCTGGAGAACTACGAGCAGTACTTC. Encoded protein: CASSLVWGLENYEQYF. The chain couples TRBV7-2 to TRBJ2-7, with D possibly matching TRBD1 (6 bases). The CDR3 covers 16 residues. Trimming stripped 1 base from V and 3 bases from J, with 16 bases between. From germline, CDR1 is SGHTA and CDR2 FQGNSA.

This rearrangement joins TRBV7-3 to TRBJ2-1; 9 nucleotides line up with TRBD1. The CDR3 runs to 15 residues. Looked up from germline, CDR1 is SGHTA and CDR2 is FQGTGA. Trimming took 5 bases from V and 7 from J; bases not matched to a gene: 9. The chain's CDR3 is CASSLDRGLVNEQFF. In DNA form, the CDR3 reads TGTGCCAGCAGCCTAGACAGGGGGTTGGTGAATGAGCAGTTCTTC.

The chain has TRBV5-1 and TRBJ2-2, with 7 nucleotides matching TRBD1. The germline CDR1 and CDR2 sequences are SGHRS and YFSETQ. The CDR3 runs 16 residues. V was pared by 4 bases and J by 0 bases, with 6 bases of the junction left unmatched. CDR3 loop: CASSLTGTANTGELFF. CDR3 DNA: TGCGCCAGCAGCCTGACCGGGACAGCGAACACCGGGGAGCTGTTTTTT. The complete variable domain, with remaining parts taken from reference TRBV5-1 and TRBJ2-2, reads KAGVTQTPRYLIKTRGQQVTLSCSPISGHRSVSWYQQTPGQGLQFLFEYFSETQRNKGNFPGRFSGRQFSNSRSEMNVSTLELGDSALYLCASSLTGTANTGELFFGEGSRLTVL.

The V call is TRBV6-5, the J call TRBJ1-4; D is unresolved. V dropped 2 bases and J dropped 7 bases, with 14 bases sitting between them. Per the germline V gene, CDR1 is MNHEY and CDR2 is SVGAGI. The CDR3 extends over 15 amino acids. The CDR3 region has the DNA TGTGCCAGCAGTTACGGTGGTGGACTGGGTGAAAAACTGTTTTTT. Protein sequence: CASSYGGGLGEKLFF.

This clone has just a few counts. CDR3 loop: CSASPGGINNQPQHF. In DNA form, the CDR3 reads TGCAGTGCTAGTCCGGGGGGGATAAACAATCAGCCCCAGCATTTT. The chain recombines TRBV20-1 with TRBJ1-5, with D possibly TRBD1 on 5 matching bases. Germline V CDR1 and CDR2: DFQATT, SNEGSKA (reference sequence). V was clipped by 3 bases and J by 3 bases, with 15 bases between them. The CDR3 is 15 residues long.

The chain carries TRBV19 and TRBJ1-5; 10 bases are a match to TRBD1. V lost 4 bases to trimming and J lost 4 bases; unmatched junction nucleotides: 7. The CDR3 sequence is 16 residues long. The germline CDR1 and CDR2 sequences are LNHDA and SQIVND (reference sequence). The DNA for the CDR3 is TGTGCCAGTAGTACCCTTCCGGGACAGGGGAATCAGCCCCAGCATTTT. As protein: CASSTLPGQGNQPQHF.

The V gene is TRBV7-2, the J gene TRBJ2-3, with TRBD2 matching 7 bases. V gave up 4 bases and J gave up 4 bases; unmatched junction bases: 8. This CDR3 contains 15 residues. In germline, CDR1 is SGHTA, CDR2 FQGNSA. Written as DNA, the CDR3 is TGTGCCAGCAGCTCGAATTGGGGGAGGGCAGATACGCAGTATTTT. This encodes CASSSNWGRADTQYF.

This chain connects TRBV11-2 to TRBJ1-5; D uncertain. The CDR3 is made up of 15 amino acids. V was cut by 0 bases and J by 3 bases, with 9 bases left in between. The germline CDR1 and CDR2 sequences are SGHAT and FQNNGV. CDR3 nucleotide sequence: TGTGCCAGCAGCTTAGATCACCAGGACAATCAGCCCCAGCATTTT. Amino acid sequence: CASSLDHQDNQPQHF. Full variable domain (outside the CDR3, taken from reference TRBV11-2 and TRBJ1-5): EAGVAQSPRYKIIEKRQSVAFWCNPISGHATLYWYQQILGQGPKLLIQFQNNGVVDDSQLPKDRFSAERLKGVDSTLKIQPAKLEDSAVYLCASSLDHQDNQPQHFGDGTRLSIL.

The V call is TRBV3-1 (or the pseudogene TRBV3-2), the J call TRBJ2-1, with 12 positions matching TRBD2. With 0 bases clipped from V and 8 bases from J, the junction kept 5 bases outside the gene matches. The CDR3 contains 16 residues. Germline V CDR1 and CDR2: LGHDT, YNNKEL (reference sequence). The CDR3 spells CASSQDITSGGYEQFF. CDR3 DNA: TGTGCCAGCAGCCAAGATATAACTAGCGGGGGGTATGAGCAGTTCTTC.

The V call is TRBV12-5, the J call TRBJ2-7; 8 positions agree with TRBD1. The trim removed 5 bases at V and 6 bases at J, leaving 3 bases unmatched. This CDR3 has 12 amino acids. Germline V gene sequence: CDR1 LGHNT, CDR2 FRNRAP. CDR3 nucleotide sequence: TGTGCTAGTGGTCGGACAGGGTCCGAGCAGTACTTC. It encodes CASGRTGSEQYF. The full variable domain, rest sourced from reference TRBV12-5 and TRBJ2-7, is DARVTQTPRHKVTEMGQEVTMRCQPILGHNTVFWYRQTMMQGLELLAYFRNRAPLDDSGMPKDRFSAEMPDATLATLKIQPSEPRDSAVYFCASGRTGSEQYFGPGTRLTVT.

The V gene is TRBV19, the J gene TRBJ1-5, with 9 bases aligning to TRBD1. This CDR3 comprises 15 residues. Germline trimming cut 7 bases from V and 2 bases from J; bases unmatched to any gene: 6. Germline V gene lookup returns CDR1 LNHDA and CDR2 SQIVND (reference sequence). DNA for the CDR3: TGTGCCAGTAAGGAGGGACAGGGCGGCAATCAGCCCCAGCATTTT. Translation gives CASKEGQGGNQPQHF.

This clone was seen once. The chain employs TRBV6-5 and TRBJ2-3; no definite D call. This CDR3 comprises 12 residues. Between the trimmed V and J ends, which lost 4 bases and 6 bases, there was a span of 8 bases. Germline loops: CDR1 MNHEY, CDR2 SVGAGI. The CDR3 region is CASSSTGDTQYF. CDR3 in DNA: TGTGCCAGCAGTTCGACCGGGGATACGCAGTATTTT.

The chain carries TRBV7-9 and TRBJ1-1, with D hard to call. CDR1 and CDR2 from the germline V gene are SEHNR and FQNEAQ (reference sequence). V was pared by 3 bases and J by 0 bases, with 5 bases between. The CDR3 is 13 residues long. This CDR3 is CASSFYMNTEAFF. In DNA, the CDR3 is TGTGCCAGCAGCTTTTACATGAACACTGAAGCTTTCTTT.

The V gene is TRBV28, the J gene TRBJ1-5; D gene unclear. Per the germline V gene, CDR1 is MDHEN and CDR2 is SYDVKM. This CDR3 is 16 amino acids long. V shed 5 bases and J shed 0 bases, with 14 bases lying between them. CDR3 sequence (DNA): TGTGCCAGCAGTCTACTTACCTGGTATAGCAATCAGCCCCAGCATTTT. This codes for CASSLLTWYSNQPQHF.

The count of this clone is one. This chain joins TRBV19 and TRBJ2-3; D might be TRBD2 (7 bases). Per germline, CDR1 LNHDA and CDR2 SQIVND (reference sequence). V lost 7 bases and J lost 3, with 14 bases in between. CDR3 length: 14 residues. CDR3 in amino acids: CASKRGGWTDTQYF. In DNA, the CDR3 is TGTGCCAGTAAAAGGGGGGGTTGGACAGATACGCAGTATTTT.

This clone was counted only a few times. This chain links TRBV5-8 with TRBJ2-7; D possibly corresponds to TRBD1 (5 bases). The germline V gene encodes CDR1 SGHTS and CDR2 YDEGEE. The ends were cut back, 0 bases at V and 3 bases at J, with 10 bases in the middle. The CDR3 spans 14 residues. CDR3 sequence reads: CASSLGATVYEQYF. The CDR3 DNA sequence: TGTGCCAGCAGCTTGGGGGCGACAGTCTACGAGCAGTACTTC.